This T cell receptor (beta chain) was profiled in a study of OX40 agonist ivuxolimab in advanced cancers. Study at large: Patients were treated with intravenous ivuxolimab, dosed at 0.01 to 10 mg/kg and infused every 2 weeks. Dose-escalation patients suffered from hepatocellular carcinoma, melanoma, renal cell or head and neck cancer. Regarding the study as a whole: There were also nonresponders showing low normalized T-cell clonal expansion.

Trimming pared 0 bases from V and 5 bases from J, leaving 14 bases between. Germline V lookup: CDR1 SGHRS, CDR2 YFSETQ. There are 15 residues in the CDR3. The protocol was immunoSEQ multiplex PCR, while the TCRdb copy is restricted to in-frame clones and leaves out a portion. The data contain 50,000 to 70,000 clones, roughly 88% of them singletons. In regard to this clone: The antigen is not known.

Autoimmune disease history or systemic immunosuppression excluded patients. The genes are TRBV5-1 and TRBJ1-2, with D maybe TRBD1 (6 bases). The clonotype originates from an adult with an advanced solid tumor such as melanoma, head and neck, liver or kidney cancer. The sequencing used CD4+ or CD8+ T cells sorted from blood, collected in a trial of the OX40 agonist ivuxolimab. CDR3 DNA sequence: TGCGCCAGCAGCTTGGGCGGGGGCGCGGAGTATGGCTACACCTTC. It codes for CASSLGGGAEYGYTF.